This T cell receptor beta chain is from a study of T cell responses to AZD1222 COVID-19 vaccine. Study-level points and caveats: Within unmutated variant regions lay the reported targets of nearly half of spike-specific TCRs. CD4 TCRs linked to vaccination spanned spike, dominating at 160-218 and 743-854. Baseline testing showed seropositivity in only a handful of AZD1222 recipients. Donors in the cohort were predominantly white British and more often female, and clonal diversity was possibly underestimated.

Some clones are missing from TCRdb's copy, which holds only in-frame ones; the method was immunoSEQ multiplex PCR. The repertoire has 95,000 to 150,000 clones, nearly 90% of them found once; the top ten carry 4% to 4.5%. This clone was seen only a few times. Antigen specificity is unknown. The ends were cut back, 2 bases at V and 8 bases at J, with 7 bases in the middle. Germline V gene lookup returns CDR1 SGHDT and CDR2 YYEEEE. The CDR3 has 12 residues. The sample here was peripheral blood, taken on day 0 of AZD1222 vaccination. The TCR originated in an adult in good health. The chain combines TRBV5-6 with TRBJ1-4; D is perhaps TRBD1 (5 bases). The DNA of the CDR3 is TGTGCCAGCAGCTTCGGGGACGAAAAACTGTTTTTT. It encodes CASSFGDEKLFF.